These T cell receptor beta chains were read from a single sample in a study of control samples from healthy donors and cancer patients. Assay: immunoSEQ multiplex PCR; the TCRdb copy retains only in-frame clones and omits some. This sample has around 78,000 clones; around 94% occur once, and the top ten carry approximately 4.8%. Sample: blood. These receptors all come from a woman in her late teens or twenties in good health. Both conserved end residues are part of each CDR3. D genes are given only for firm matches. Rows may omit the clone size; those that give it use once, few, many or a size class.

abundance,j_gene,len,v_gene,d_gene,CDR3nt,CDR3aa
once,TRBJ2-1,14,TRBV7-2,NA,TGTGCCAGCAGCTTAGATGGGCCTTACAATGAGCAGTTCTTC,CASSLDGPYNEQFF
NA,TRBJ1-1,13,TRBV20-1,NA,TGCAGTGCTAGTACCCCGTCTGCCACTGAAGCTTTCTTT,CSASTPSATEAFF
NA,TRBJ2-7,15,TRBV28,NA,TGTGCCAGCAGTTTTGGTGGGAGTCTGTCCTACGAGCAGTACTTC,CASSFGGSLSYEQYF
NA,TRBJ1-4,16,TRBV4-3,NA,TGCGCCAGCAGCCAAGAGGGCAGGCCTGAAGCGGAAAAACTGTTTTTT,CASSQEGRPEAEKLFF
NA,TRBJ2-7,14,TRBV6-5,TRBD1,TGTGCCAGCACCAGGAAACAGGGGGCGCGGGAGCAGTACTTC,CASTRKQGAREQYF
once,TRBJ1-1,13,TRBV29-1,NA,TGCAGCGTTTTGGGCGGAGGGAACTTGGGAGCTTTCTTT,CSVLGGGNLGAFF
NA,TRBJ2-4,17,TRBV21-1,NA,TGTGCCAGCAGCAAAGCCCTTCCGGATCTGGCCAAAAACATTCAGTACTTC,CASSKALPDLAKNIQYF
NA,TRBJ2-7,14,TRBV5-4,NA,TGTGCCAGCAGCTTCGGGCAGGAGGTCTACGAGCAGTACTTC,CASSFGQEVYEQYF
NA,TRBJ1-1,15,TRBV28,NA,TGTGCCAGCAGTCACGCGGGAGGGGCGGACACTGAAGCTTTCTTT,CASSHAGGADTEAFF
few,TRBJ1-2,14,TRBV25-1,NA,TGTGCCAGCAGTGCCCCGGGACAATCGAATGGCTACACCTTC,CASSAPGQSNGYTF
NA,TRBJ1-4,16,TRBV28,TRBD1,TGTGCCAGCAGTCCCGGACCTGGACAGGGTATTGGAGAACTGTTTTTT,CASSPGPGQGIGELFF
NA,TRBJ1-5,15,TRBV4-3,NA,TGCGCCAGCAGCCAAGATGGGTTATTAGGTCAGCCCCAGCATTTT,CASSQDGLLGQPQHF
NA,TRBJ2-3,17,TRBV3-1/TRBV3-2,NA,TGTGCCAGCAGCCACCCGGCGTGGGGGTCTGGCACAGATACGCAGTATTTT,CASSHPAWGSGTDTQYF
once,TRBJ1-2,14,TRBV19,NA,TGTGCCAGTAGTATAGGGACGGCTAATTATGGCTACACCTTC,CASSIGTANYGYTF
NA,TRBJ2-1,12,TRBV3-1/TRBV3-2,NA,TGTGCCAGCAGCCAAGATTTCGGTGAGCAGTTCTTC,CASSQDFGEQFF
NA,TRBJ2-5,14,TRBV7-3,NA,TGTGCCAGCAGCCCAAAACTAAAGCAAGAGACCCAGTACTTC,CASSPKLKQETQYF
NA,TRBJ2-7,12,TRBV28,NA,TGTGCCAGTTTCGAGGGTAAAGGTGAGCAGTACTTC,CASFEGKGEQYF
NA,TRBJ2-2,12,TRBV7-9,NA,TGTAAGACAGACCTAAACACCGGGGAGCTGTTTTTT,CKTDLNTGELFF
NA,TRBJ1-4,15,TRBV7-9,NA,TGTGCCAGCAGCTTAGCAGCAGATCTTAATGAAAAACTGTTTTTT,CASSLAADLNEKLFF
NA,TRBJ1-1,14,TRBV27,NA,TGTGCCAGCAGTTACGCCGGGTTGAACACTGAAGCTTTCTTT,CASSYAGLNTEAFF
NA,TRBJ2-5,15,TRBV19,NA,TGTGCCAGTAGTATCGCCAGTCGACGGGAAGAGACCCAGTACTTC,CASSIASRREETQYF
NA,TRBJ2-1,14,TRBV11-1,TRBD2,TGTGCCAGCAGTAGAGCGGGAGGGCGAAATGAGCAGTTCTTC,CASSRAGGRNEQFF
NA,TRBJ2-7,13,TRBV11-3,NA,TGTGCCAGCAGCAGTTACACTTCCTACGAGCAGTACTTC,CASSSYTSYEQYF
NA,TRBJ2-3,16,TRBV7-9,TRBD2,TGTGCCAGCAGCCCGACTAGCGGGGGTACCACAGATACGCAGTATTTT,CASSPTSGGTTDTQYF
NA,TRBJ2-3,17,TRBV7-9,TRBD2,TGTGCCAGCAGCTACCCGACTAGCGGGGTGGTTAGTGATACGCAGTATTTT,CASSYPTSGVVSDTQYF
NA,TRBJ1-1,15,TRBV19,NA,TGTGCCAGTAGGGGGGCAGGGGTTGGGAGCACTGAAGCTTTCTTT,CASRGAGVGSTEAFF
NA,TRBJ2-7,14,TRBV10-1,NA,TGCGCCAGCAGCCATCGGTTGCAGCCCTACGAGCAGTACTTC,CASSHRLQPYEQYF
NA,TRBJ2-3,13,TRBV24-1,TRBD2,TGTGCCACCAGTGATACAAGAGCGGGACCCCAGTATTTT,CATSDTRAGPQYF
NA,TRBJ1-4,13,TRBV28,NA,TGTGCCAGCAGTATCCGGGCTAATGAAAAACTGTTTTTT,CASSIRANEKLFF
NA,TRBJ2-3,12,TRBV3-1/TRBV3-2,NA,TGTGCCAGCAGCCAAGTGACAGATACGCAGTATTTT,CASSQVTDTQYF
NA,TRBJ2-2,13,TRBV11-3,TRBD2,TGTGCCAGCAGTTCGGGACTATCCGGGGAGCTGTTTTTT,CASSSGLSGELFF
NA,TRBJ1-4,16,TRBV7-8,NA,TGTGCCAGCAGCTTAGGAGGCAGGGGAAGGGGTGAAAAACTGTTTTTT,CASSLGGRGRGEKLFF
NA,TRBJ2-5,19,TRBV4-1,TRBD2,TGCGCCAGCAGCCAAGACATCATACCAGCGGGGGGGTACCAAGAGACCCAGTACTTC,CASSQDIIPAGGYQETQYF
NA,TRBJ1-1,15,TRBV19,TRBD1,TGTGCCAGTAGTTTAAGGACAGGGCTGAACACTGAAGCTTTCTTT,CASSLRTGLNTEAFF
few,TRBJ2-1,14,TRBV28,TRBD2,TGTGCCAGCAGTGCGGCCCAGCGGGGGGGTGAGCAGTTCTTC,CASSAAQRGGEQFF
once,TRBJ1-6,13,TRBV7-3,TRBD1,TGTGCCAGCAGCCCCGACAGGGATTCACCCCTCCACTTT,CASSPDRDSPLHF
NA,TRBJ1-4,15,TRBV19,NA,TGTGCCAGTAGTCCCCGGACAGCTTCGGCTGAAAAACTGTTTTTT,CASSPRTASAEKLFF
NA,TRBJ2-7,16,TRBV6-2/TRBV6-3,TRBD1,TGTGCCAGCAGTGGTGGGATAGACAGGGGAGGTTCCGAGCAGTACTTC,CASSGGIDRGGSEQYF
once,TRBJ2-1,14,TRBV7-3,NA,TGTGCCAGCAGCTTAGGGGGACGATACAATGAGCAGTTCTTC,CASSLGGRYNEQFF
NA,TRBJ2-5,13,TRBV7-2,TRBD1,TGTGCCAGCGGACAGGGCCCTCAGGAGACCCAGTACTTC,CASGQGPQETQYF
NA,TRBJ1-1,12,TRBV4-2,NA,TGTGCCAGCAGCCAACAGAACACTGAAGCTTTCTTT,CASSQQNTEAFF
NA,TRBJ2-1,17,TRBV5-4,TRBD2,TGTGCCAGCAGCTTGGGGCGGACTAGCGGGAGTGGGAATGAGCAGTTCTTC,CASSLGRTSGSGNEQFF
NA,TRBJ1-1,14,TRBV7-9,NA,TGTGCCAGCAGCTTAGTCGGCGGGAACACTGAAGCTTTCTTT,CASSLVGGNTEAFF
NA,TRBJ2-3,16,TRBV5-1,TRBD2,TGCGCCAGCAGCTTGTTGTCTAGCGGAAGCACAGATACGCAGTATTTT,CASSLLSSGSTDTQYF
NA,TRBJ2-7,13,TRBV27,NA,TGTGCCAGCACGCCGGGAAGCCCACACGAGCAGTACTTC,CASTPGSPHEQYF
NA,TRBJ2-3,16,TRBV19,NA,TGTGCCAGTAGAAAAAAGGGCGAGGGATGGACAGATACGCAGTATTTT,CASRKKGEGWTDTQYF
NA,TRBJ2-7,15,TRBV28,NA,TGTGCCAGCAGTAGAGGGGGGTCATATGTCTACGAGCAGTACTTC,CASSRGGSYVYEQYF
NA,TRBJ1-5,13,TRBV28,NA,TGTGCCAGCACTCACCGTTACAATCAGCCCCAGCATTTT,CASTHRYNQPQHF
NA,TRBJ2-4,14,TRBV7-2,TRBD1,TGTGCCAGCAGCTCAAGACAGGGCCCAAACATTCAGTACTTC,CASSSRQGPNIQYF
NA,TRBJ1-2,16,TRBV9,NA,TGTGCCAGCAGCGTAGGAGGGGCAGTCCCTAACTATGGCTACACCTTC,CASSVGGAVPNYGYTF
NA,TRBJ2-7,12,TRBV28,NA,TGTGCCAGCAGTTCGACCTCCTACGAGCAGTACTTC,CASSSTSYEQYF
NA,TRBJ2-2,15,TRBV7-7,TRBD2,TGTGCCAGCAGCTTAGCCGCTAGCGGGATCGGGGAGCTGTTTTTT,CASSLAASGIGELFF
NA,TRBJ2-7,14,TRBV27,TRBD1,TGTGCCAGCAGTCTCCTTTTAGACAGGGGCGAGCAGTACTTC,CASSLLLDRGEQYF
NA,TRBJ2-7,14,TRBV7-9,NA,TGTGCCAGCAGCTCAAGGGACGTCGCCTACGAGCAGTACTTC,CASSSRDVAYEQYF
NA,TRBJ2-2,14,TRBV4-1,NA,TGCGCCAGCAGCCATGACAGTCCCACCGGGGAGCTGTTTTTT,CASSHDSPTGELFF